This T cell receptor (beta chain) was sequenced in a study of early T cells in non-severe SARS-CoV-2 infection. Background on the study: Chains were not paired, and sequencing was done on bulk RNA from unsorted whole blood. Regarding the study as a whole: VDJdb matching skewed toward anti-spike CD8 responses, missing private and CD4 specificities.

J was trimmed by 3 bases and V by 7 bases; bases with no gene match: 3. This CDR3 comprises 14 residues. In the case of this clonotype: Its antigen is currently unknown.

Individual cDNA molecules were tagged with unique molecular identifiers. TCRdb passed the 5' RACE reads through MiXCR, listing each CDR3 protein once. Found here are approximately 67,000 distinct CDR3 sequences, around a tenth of them singletons; the top ten hold 3% to 4%. The sample comprised whole blood. V gene TRBV12-3 or TRBV12-4 combines with J gene TRBJ2-2, with TRBD1 matching over 9 bases. The TCR sequence derives from an adult who was a healthcare worker with PCR-confirmed SARS-CoV-2 infection or an uninfected control (not recorded which). In nucleotides, the CDR3 is TGTGCCAGCAAAAGACAGGGGGACACCGGGGAGCTGTTTTTT. Translation gives CASKRQGDTGELFF.